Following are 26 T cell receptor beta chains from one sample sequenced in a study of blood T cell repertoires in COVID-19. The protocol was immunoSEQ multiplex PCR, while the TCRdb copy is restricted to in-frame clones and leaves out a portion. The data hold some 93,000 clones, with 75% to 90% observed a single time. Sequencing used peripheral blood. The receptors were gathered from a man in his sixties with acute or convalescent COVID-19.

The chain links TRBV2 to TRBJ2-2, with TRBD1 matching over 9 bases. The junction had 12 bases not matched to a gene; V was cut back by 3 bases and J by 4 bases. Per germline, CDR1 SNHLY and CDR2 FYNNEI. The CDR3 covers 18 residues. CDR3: CASSDVDRGLSGTGELFF. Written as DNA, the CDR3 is TGTGCCAGCAGTGATGTGGACAGGGGCCTCTCGGGCACCGGGGAGCTGTTTTTT. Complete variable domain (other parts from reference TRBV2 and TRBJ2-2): EPEVTQTPSHQVTQMGQEVILRCVPISNHLYFYWYRQILGQKVEFLVSFYNNEISEKSEIFDDQFSVERPDGSNFTLKIRSTKLEDSAMYFCASSDVDRGLSGTGELFFGEGSRLTVL.

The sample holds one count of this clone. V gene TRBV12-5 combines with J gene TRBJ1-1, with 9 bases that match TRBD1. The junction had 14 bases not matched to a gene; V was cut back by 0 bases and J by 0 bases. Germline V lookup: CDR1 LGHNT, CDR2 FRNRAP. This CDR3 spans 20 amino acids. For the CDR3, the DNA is TGTGCTAGTGGTTTGGTACCGACAGGGGGTGAATATTTGTTGAACACTGAAGCTTTCTTT. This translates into CASGLVPTGGEYLLNTEAFF. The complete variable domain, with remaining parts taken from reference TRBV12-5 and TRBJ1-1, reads DARVTQTPRHKVTEMGQEVTMRCQPILGHNTVFWYRQTMMQGLELLAYFRNRAPLDDSGMPKDRFSAEMPDATLATLKIQPSEPRDSAVYFCASGLVPTGGEYLLNTEAFFGQGTRLTVV.

The CDR3 reads CASHDTGTGAIYGYTF. The DNA for the CDR3 is TGCGCCAGCCACGACACCGGGACAGGGGCCATCTATGGCTACACCTTC. This chain uses TRBV5-1 with TRBJ1-2; TRBD1 aligns across 10 bases. Germline CDR1 is SGHRS and CDR2 is YFSETQ. V gave up 7 bases and J gave up 4 bases; unmatched junction bases: 13. The CDR3 is made up of 16 amino acids.

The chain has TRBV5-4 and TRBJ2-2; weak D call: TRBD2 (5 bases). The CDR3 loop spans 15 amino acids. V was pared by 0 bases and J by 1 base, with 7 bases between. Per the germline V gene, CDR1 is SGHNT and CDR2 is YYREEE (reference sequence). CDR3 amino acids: CASSLDGMNTGELFF. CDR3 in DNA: TGTGCCAGCAGCTTGGACGGGATGAACACCGGGGAGCTGTTTTTT.

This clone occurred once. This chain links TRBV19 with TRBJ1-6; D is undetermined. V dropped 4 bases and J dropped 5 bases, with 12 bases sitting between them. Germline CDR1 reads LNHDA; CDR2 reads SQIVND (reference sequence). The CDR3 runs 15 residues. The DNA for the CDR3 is TGTGCCAGTAGTACAGCCCAAACAGATAATTCACCCCTCCACTTT. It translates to CASSTAQTDNSPLHF.

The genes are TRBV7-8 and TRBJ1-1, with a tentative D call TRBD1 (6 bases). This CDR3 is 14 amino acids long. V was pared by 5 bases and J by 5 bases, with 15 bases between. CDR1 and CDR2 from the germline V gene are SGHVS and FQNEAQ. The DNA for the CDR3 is TGTGCCAGCAGCGGAATACAGGGTCTGACTGAAGCTTTCTTT. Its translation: CASSGIQGLTEAFF.

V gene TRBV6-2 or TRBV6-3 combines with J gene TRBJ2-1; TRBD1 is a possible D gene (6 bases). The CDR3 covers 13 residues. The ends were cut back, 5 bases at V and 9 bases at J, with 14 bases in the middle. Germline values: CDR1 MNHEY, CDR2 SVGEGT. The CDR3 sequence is CASSLGQPGEQFF. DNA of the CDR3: TGTGCCAGCAGTCTCGGACAGCCGGGTGAGCAGTTCTTC.

In nucleotides, the CDR3 is TGTGCCAGCAGTTTATCTTGGACAGAAGAGACCCAGTACTTC. Translated: CASSLSWTEETQYF. The chain combines TRBV27 with TRBJ2-5, with D perhaps TRBD1 (6 bases). CDR3 length: 14 residues. Trimming removed 0 bases at V and 3 bases at J, with 8 bases between. Germline CDR1 reads MNHEY; CDR2 reads SMNVEV (reference sequence).

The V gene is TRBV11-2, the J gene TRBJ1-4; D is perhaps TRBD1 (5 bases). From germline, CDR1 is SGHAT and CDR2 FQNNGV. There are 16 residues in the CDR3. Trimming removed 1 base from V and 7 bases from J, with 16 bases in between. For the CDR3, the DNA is TGTGCCAGCAGCTTAGGGGGGGGAAGGGTTGGTGAAAAACTGTTTTTT. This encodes CASSLGGGRVGEKLFF. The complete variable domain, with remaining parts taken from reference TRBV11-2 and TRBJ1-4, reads EAGVAQSPRYKIIEKRQSVAFWCNPISGHATLYWYQQILGQGPKLLIQFQNNGVVDDSQLPKDRFSAERLKGVDSTLKIQPAKLEDSAVYLCASSLGGGRVGEKLFFGSGTQLSVL.

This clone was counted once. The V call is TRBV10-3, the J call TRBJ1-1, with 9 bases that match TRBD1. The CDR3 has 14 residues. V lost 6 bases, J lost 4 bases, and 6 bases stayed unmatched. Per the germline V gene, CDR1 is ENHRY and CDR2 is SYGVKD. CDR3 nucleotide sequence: TGTGCCATCAGCAGCACAGGGGGCGCCACTGAAGCTTTCTTT. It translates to CAISSTGGATEAFF.

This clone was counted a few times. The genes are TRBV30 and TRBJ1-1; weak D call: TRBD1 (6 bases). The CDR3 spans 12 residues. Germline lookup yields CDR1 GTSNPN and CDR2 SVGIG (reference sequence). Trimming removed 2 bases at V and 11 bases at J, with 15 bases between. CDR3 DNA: TGTGCCTGGAGTCAGAGGGGGGGCAGCGCTTTCTTT. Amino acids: CAWSQRGGSAFF.

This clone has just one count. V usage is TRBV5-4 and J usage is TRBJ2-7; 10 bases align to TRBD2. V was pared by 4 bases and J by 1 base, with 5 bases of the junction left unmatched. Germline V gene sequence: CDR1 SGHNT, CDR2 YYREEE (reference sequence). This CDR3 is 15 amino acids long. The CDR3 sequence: CASSRGLAASYEQYF. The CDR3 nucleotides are TGTGCCAGCAGCAGAGGACTAGCGGCGTCCTACGAGCAGTACTTC.

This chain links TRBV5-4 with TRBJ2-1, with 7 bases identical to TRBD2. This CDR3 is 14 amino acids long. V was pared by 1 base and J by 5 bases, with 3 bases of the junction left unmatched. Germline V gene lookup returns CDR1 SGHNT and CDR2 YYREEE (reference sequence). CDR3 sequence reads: CASSLPSGHNEQFF. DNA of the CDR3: TGTGCCAGCAGCTTGCCTAGCGGACACAATGAGCAGTTCTTC.

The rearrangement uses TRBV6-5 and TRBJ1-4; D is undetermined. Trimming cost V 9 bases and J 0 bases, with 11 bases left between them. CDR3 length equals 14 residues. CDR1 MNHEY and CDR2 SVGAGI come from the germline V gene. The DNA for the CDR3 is TGTGCCAGTCGGGGTAGGGCAACTAATGAAAAACTGTTTTTT. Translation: CASRGRATNEKLFF.

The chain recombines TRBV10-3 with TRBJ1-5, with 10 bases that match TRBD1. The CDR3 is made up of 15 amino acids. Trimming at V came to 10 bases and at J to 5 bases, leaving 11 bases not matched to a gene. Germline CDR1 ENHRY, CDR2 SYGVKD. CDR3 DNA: TGTGCCACGTCTGGGGGACAGGGGAGCGATCAGCCCCAGCATTTT. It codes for CATSGGQGSDQPQHF.

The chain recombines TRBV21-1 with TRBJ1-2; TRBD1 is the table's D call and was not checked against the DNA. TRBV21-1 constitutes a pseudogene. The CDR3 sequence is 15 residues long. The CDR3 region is CASSKGDRGSYGYTF. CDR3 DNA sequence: TGTGCCAGCAGCAAGGGGGACAGGGGGAGCTATGGCTACACCTTC.

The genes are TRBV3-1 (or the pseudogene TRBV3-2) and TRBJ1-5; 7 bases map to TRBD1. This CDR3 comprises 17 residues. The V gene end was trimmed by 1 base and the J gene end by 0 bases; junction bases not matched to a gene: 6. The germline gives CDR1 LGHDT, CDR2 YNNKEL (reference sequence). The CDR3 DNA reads TGTGCCAGCAGCCAAGGGACAGGTCCGCCTAGCAATCAGCCCCAGCATTTT. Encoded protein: CASSQGTGPPSNQPQHF.

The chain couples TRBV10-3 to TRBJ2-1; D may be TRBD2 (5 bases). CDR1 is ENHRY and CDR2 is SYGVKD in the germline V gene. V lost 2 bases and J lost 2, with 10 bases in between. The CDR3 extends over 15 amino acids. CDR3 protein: CAISEDVSAYNEQFF. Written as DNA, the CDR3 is TGTGCCATCAGTGAGGATGTTAGCGCCTACAATGAGCAGTTCTTC.

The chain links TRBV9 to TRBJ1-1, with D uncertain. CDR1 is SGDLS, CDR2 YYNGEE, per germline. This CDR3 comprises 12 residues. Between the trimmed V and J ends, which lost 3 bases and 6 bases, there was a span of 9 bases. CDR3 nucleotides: TGTGCCAGCAGCGGGGGAGGAGCTGAAGCTTTCTTT. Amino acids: CASSGGGAEAFF.

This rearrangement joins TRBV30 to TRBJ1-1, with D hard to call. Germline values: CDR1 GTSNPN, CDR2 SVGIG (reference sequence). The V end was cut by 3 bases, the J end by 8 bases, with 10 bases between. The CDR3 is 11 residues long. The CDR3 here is CAWSPAGEAFF. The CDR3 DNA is TGTGCCTGGAGCCCGGCGGGGGAAGCTTTCTTT.

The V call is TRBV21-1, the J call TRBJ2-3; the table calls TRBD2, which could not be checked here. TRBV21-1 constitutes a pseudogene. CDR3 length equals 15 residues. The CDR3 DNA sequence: TGTGCCAGCAGCAAACGAACGGGAGAGGGAGATACGCAGTATTTT. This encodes CASSKRTGEGDTQYF.

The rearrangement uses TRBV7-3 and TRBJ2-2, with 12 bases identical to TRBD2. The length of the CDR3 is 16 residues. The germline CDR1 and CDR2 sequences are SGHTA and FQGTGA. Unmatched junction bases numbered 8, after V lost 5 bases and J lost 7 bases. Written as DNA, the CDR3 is TGTGCCAGCAGCAGCTCTAGCGGGAGGGCCGGCGGGGAGCTGTTTTTT. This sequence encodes CASSSSSGRAGGELFF. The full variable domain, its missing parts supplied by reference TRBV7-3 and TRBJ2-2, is GAGVSQTPSNKVTEKGKYVELRCDPISGHTALYWYRQSLGQGPEFLIYFQGTGAADDSGLPNDRFFAVRPEGSVSTLKIQRTERGDSAVYLCASSSSSGRAGGELFFGEGSRLTVL.

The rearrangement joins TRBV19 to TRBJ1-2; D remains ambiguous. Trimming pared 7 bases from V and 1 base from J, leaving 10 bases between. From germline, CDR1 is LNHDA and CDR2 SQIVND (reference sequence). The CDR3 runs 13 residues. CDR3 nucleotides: TGTGCCAGTATGTTTCGGGATAACTATGGCTACACCTTC. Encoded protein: CASMFRDNYGYTF. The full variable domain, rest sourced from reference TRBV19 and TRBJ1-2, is DGGITQSPKYLFRKEGQNVTLSCEQNLNHDAMYWYRQDPGQGLRLIYYSQIVNDFQKGDIAEGYSVSREKKESFPLTVTSAQKNPTAFYLCASMFRDNYGYTFGSGTRLTVV.

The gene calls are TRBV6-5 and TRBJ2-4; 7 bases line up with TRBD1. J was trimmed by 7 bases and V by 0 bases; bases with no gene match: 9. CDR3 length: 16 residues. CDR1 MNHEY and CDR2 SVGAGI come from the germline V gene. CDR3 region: CASSYSRGGDRNIQYF. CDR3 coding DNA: TGTGCCAGCAGTTACTCGAGAGGGGGCGATAGGAACATTCAGTACTTC.

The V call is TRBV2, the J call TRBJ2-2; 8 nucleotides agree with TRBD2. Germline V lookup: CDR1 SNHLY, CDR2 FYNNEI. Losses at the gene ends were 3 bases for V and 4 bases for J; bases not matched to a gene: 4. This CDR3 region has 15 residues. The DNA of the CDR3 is TGTGCCAGCAGTGATTCGGGAGGGCCCACCGGGGAGCTGTTTTTT. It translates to CASSDSGGPTGELFF.

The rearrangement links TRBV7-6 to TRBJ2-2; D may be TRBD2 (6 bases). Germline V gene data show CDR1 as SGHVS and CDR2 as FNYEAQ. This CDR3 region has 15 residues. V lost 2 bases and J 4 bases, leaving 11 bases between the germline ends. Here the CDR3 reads CASSLLVGGTGELFF. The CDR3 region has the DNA TGTGCCAGCAGCTTATTGGTCGGGGGCACCGGGGAGCTGTTTTTT.